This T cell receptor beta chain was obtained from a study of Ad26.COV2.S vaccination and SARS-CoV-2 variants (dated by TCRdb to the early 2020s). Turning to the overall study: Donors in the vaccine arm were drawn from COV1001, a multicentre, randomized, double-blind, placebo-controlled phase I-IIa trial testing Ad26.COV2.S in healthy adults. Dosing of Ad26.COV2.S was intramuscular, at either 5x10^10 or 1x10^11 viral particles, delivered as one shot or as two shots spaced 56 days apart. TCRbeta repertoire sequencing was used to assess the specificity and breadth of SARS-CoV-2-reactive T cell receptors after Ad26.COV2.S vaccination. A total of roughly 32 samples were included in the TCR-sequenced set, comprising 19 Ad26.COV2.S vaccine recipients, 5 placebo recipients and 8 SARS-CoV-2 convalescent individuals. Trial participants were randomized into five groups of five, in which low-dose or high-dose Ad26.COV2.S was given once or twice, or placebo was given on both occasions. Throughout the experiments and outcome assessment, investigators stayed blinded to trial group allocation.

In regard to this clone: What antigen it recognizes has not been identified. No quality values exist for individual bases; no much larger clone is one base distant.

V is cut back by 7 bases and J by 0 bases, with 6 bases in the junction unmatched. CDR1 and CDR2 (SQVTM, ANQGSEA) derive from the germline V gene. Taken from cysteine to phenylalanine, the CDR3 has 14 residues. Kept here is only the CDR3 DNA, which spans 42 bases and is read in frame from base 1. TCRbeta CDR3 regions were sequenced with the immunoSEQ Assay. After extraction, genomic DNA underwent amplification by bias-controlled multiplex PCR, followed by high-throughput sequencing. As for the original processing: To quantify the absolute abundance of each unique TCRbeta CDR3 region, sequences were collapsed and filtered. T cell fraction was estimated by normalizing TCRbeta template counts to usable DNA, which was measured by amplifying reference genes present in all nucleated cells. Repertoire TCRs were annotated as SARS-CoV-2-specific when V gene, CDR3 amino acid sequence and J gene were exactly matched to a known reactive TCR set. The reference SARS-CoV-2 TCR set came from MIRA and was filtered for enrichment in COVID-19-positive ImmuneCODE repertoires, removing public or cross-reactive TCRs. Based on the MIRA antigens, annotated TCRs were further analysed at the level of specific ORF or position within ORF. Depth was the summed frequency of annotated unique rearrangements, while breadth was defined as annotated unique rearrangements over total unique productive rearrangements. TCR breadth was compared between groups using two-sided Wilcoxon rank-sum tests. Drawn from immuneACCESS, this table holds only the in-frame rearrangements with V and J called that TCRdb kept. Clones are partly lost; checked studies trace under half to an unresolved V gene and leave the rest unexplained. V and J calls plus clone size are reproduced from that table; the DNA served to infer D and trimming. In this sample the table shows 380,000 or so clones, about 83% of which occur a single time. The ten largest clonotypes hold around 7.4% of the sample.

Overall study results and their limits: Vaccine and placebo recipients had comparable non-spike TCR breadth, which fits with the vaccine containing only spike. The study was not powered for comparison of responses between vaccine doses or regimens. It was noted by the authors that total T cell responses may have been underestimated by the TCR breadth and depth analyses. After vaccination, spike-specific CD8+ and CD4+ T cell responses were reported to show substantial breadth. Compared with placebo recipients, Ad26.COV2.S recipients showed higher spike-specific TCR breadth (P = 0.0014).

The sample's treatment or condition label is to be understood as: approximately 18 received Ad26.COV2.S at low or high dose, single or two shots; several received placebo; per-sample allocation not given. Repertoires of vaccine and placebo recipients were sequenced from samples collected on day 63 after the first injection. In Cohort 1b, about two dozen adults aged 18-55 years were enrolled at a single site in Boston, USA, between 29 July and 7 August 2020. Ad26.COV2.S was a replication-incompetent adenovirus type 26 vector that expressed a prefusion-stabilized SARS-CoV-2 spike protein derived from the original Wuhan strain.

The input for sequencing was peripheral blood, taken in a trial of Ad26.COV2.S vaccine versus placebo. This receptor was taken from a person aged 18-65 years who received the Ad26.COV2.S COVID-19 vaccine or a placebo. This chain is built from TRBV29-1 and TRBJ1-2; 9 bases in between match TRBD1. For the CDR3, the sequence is CSAVQGAPNYGYTF. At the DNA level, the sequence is TGCAGCGCTGTACAGGGGGCGCCTAACTATGGCTACACCTTC.